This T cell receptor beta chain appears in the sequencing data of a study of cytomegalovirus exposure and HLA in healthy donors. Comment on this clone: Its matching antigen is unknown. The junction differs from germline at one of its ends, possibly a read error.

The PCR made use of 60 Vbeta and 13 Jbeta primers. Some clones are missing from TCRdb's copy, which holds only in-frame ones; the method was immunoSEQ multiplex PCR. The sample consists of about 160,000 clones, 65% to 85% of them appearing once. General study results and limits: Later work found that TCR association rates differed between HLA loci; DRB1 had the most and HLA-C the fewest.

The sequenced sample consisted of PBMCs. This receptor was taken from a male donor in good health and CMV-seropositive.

In DNA, the CDR3 is TGTTCCAGCAGCTTAGGGATCGCGGGGCTCAATCAGCCCCAGCATTTT. This gives the protein CSSSLGIAGLNQPQHF. The chain recombines TRBV7-9 with TRBJ1-5, with D perhaps TRBD1 (5 bases). Germline lookup yields CDR1 SEHNR and CDR2 FQNEAQ (reference sequence). The CDR3 totals 16 residues.